The 17 T cell receptor beta chains below come from one sample, sequenced in a study of CD4 T cell repertoires in COVID-19. Generated by immunoSEQ multiplex PCR, the TCRdb table keeps only in-frame clones and is missing some. The sample contains some 500 clones, 15% to 20% of which appear only once. These receptors have no identified antigens. The sequencing used memory CD4+ T cells, cultured in vitro, collected after recovery from COVID-19. These receptors all stem from a human donor who had COVID-19.

Worth noting for this clone: No DNA is shown, since the ends of the CDR3 on it are uncertain; the CDR3 is the one TCRdb lists. V gene TRBV21-1 combines with J gene TRBJ2-2; TRBD2, the table's D call, was not compared with the DNA. TRBV21-1 is given as a pseudogene. Inclusive of both ends, the CDR3 amounts to 14 amino acids. The CDR3 is CASSKETYPGSCFF.

This rearrangement joins TRBV7-2 to TRBJ2-2; either TRBD1 or TRBD2 may fit D (5 bases each). Trimming shortened V by 5 bases and J by 10 bases, and 20 bases separated the two germline ends. CDR1 is SGHTA and CDR2 is FQGNSA in the germline V gene. The CDR3 covers 15 residues. The CDR3 nucleotides read TGTGCCAGCAGCGTCCGGGACCGAATGTTCGAGGAGCTGTTTTTT. Its translation: CASSVRDRMFEELFF.

By its share, this clone is medium-sized (0.01 to 0.1%). V gene TRBV4-1 combines with J gene TRBJ1-1; TRBD1 matches at 7 bases. V gave up 0 bases and J gave up 5 bases; unmatched junction bases: 6. The germline gives CDR1 MGHRA, CDR2 YSYEKL. The CDR3 totals 15 residues. The CDR3 nucleotides are TGCGCCAGCAGCCAAGACCGACAGGGCCTAACTGAAGCTTTCTTT. It encodes CASSQDRQGLTEAFF.

This clone qualifies as medium-sized. The genes are TRBV6-4 and TRBJ2-5, with 7 bases matching TRBD1. Germline V gene sequence: CDR1 MRHNA, CDR2 SNTAGT. The CDR3 has 13 amino acids. V shed 6 bases and J 5 bases; nucleotides not matched to a gene: 6. CDR3 amino acids: CASSYRGGETQYF. In nucleotides, the CDR3 is TGTGCCAGCAGCTACAGGGGCGGGGAGACCCAGTACTTC.

This clone showed up just a few times. The chain is built from TRBV13 and TRBJ2-5; 11 nucleotides agree with TRBD2. The ends lost 4 bases at V and 2 bases at J; junction bases unmatched: 9. There are 17 residues in the CDR3. CDR1 is PRHDT, CDR2 FYEKMQ, per germline (reference sequence). Here the CDR3 DNA reads TGTGCCAGCAGCTGGGGGGCTAGCGGGAGGTCACAAGAGACCCAGTACTTC. This codes for CASSWGASGRSQETQYF.

This clone was seen only once. A far larger clone is one base from this, pointing to a likely read error. V and J are TRBV30 and TRBJ2-5, with 9 bases matching TRBD1. The germline CDR1 and CDR2 sequences are GTSNPN and SVGIG (reference sequence). With V trimmed by 8 bases and J by 2 bases, 12 bases remained unmatched. The CDR3 is 15 amino acids. The CDR3 nucleotides read TGTGCCGGGCAATCCGGGACAGGGAGACAAGAGACCCAGTACTTC. Translating gives CAGQSGTGRQETQYF.

The chain uses TRBV7-2 and TRBJ2-1, with D possibly being TRBD2 (6 bases). CDR3 length: 16 residues. Germline V CDR1 and CDR2: SGHTA, FQGNSA. V lost 2 bases to trimming and J lost 0 bases, with 11 bases between them. CDR3 loop: CASSLTSRRSYNEQFF. The CDR3 nucleotides are TGTGCCAGCAGCTTAACTAGCCGTCGCTCCTACAATGAGCAGTTCTTC.

This clone is medium-sized (0.01 to 0.1%). The gene calls are TRBV9 and TRBJ1-3; D not certain. The germline V and J ends were trimmed by 1 base and 2 bases, with 7 bases remaining between them. The CDR3 contains 14 residues. Looked up from germline, CDR1 is SGDLS and CDR2 is YYNGEE. In DNA, the CDR3 is TGTGCCAGCAGCGTACACGGGGCTGGAAACACCATATATTTT. This translates into CASSVHGAGNTIYF.

The chain joins TRBV6-1 to TRBJ2-7; 12 bases align to TRBD1. With V trimmed by 6 bases and J by 5 bases, 5 bases remained unmatched. The CDR3 has 14 amino acids. The germline V gene has CDR1 MNHNS and CDR2 SASEGT. The CDR3 reads CASSTGQGAHEQYF. CDR3 nucleotides: TGTGCCAGCAGCACGGGACAGGGGGCGCACGAGCAGTACTTC.

A few counts support this clone. The chain combines TRBV5-1 with TRBJ1-4; 9 positions match TRBD1. Germline V gene data show CDR1 as SGHRS and CDR2 as YFSETQ. This CDR3 spans 15 amino acids. The ends lost 4 bases at V and 4 bases at J; junction bases unmatched: 5. In DNA form, the CDR3 reads TGCGCCAGCAGCCCTCGGACAGGGGATAATGAAAAACTGTTTTTT. This translates into CASSPRTGDNEKLFF.

The chain combines TRBV6-1 with TRBJ1-5; TRBD1 aligns across 8 bases. Unmatched junction bases numbered 14, after V lost 2 bases and J lost 2 bases. The CDR3 is made up of 19 amino acids. Germline CDR1 reads MNHNS; CDR2 reads SASEGT. The CDR3 reads CASSEFRQGAKGGNQPQHF. DNA for the CDR3: TGTGCCAGCAGTGAATTTAGGCAGGGGGCGAAAGGTGGCAATCAGCCCCAGCATTTT.

In its sample, this clone is large. V gene TRBV7-2 combines with J gene TRBJ1-5; D is ambiguous. The V end was cut by 1 base, the J end by 5 bases, with 3 bases between. CDR1 and CDR2 (germline): SGHTA, FQGNSA. The CDR3 sequence is 12 residues long. In nucleotides, the CDR3 is TGTGCCAGCAGCTTAGGCTATCAGCCCCAGCATTTT. Its translation is CASSLGYQPQHF.

In its sample, this clone ranks as medium-sized. This chain joins TRBV19 and TRBJ2-5; either TRBD1 or TRBD2 may fit D (5 bases each). Trimming took 6 bases from V and 5 from J, leaving 10 bases between them. Germline V CDR1 and CDR2: LNHDA, SQIVND (reference sequence). There are 12 residues in the CDR3. CDR3 in amino acids: CASRGRVETQYF. CDR3 bases: TGTGCCAGTAGGGGACGCGTGGAGACCCAGTACTTC.

This chain links TRBV5-4 with TRBJ1-2, with a weak D call TRBD1 (5 bases). V lost 0 bases and J lost 8, with 17 bases in between. CDR3 length equals 15 residues. CDR1 is SGHNT, CDR2 YYREEE, per germline (reference sequence). The DNA for the CDR3 is TGTGCCAGCAGCTTGGATGGGACGGCCCAGAGAGGCTACACCTTC. As protein: CASSLDGTAQRGYTF.

Within the sample, this clone is large (0.1 to 1%). The genes are TRBV5-6 and TRBJ1-2; a possible D gene is TRBD1 (6 bases). Germline CDR1 reads SGHDT; CDR2 reads YYEEEE. Trimming shortened V by 2 bases and J by 7 bases, and 21 bases separated the two germline ends. The CDR3 extends over 16 amino acids. As DNA, the CDR3 is TGTGCCAGCAGCTTAACAGGGACCGTATCCCAGACTGGCTACACCTTC. Amino acid sequence: CASSLTGTVSQTGYTF.

This clone is classed as large. The chain carries TRBV4-1 and TRBJ2-7; 9 bases align to TRBD1. This CDR3 spans 16 amino acids. V was pared by 0 bases and J by 6 bases, with 9 bases of the junction left unmatched. The germline CDR1 and CDR2 sequences are MGHRA and YSYEKL. The DNA for the CDR3 is TGCGCCAGCAGCCAAGATGATCGGACAGGGGTCTCCGAGCAGTACTTC. This gives the protein CASSQDDRTGVSEQYF.

Within the sample, this clone is large. The chain couples TRBV3-1 (or the pseudogene TRBV3-2) to TRBJ2-5, with 10 bases lining up with TRBD2. The V gene end was trimmed by 3 bases and the J gene end by 4 bases; junction bases not matched to a gene: 8. Germline V gene data show CDR1 as LGHDT and CDR2 as YNNKEL (reference sequence). CDR3 length: 16 residues. The CDR3 loop reads CASSQRSGRGGETQYF. The DNA for the CDR3 is TGTGCCAGCAGCCAGAGGAGCGGGAGGGGAGGAGAGACCCAGTACTTC.